This T cell receptor (beta chain) is drawn from a study of cytomegalovirus exposure and HLA in healthy donors. CDR1 is SGHTA and CDR2 is FQGNSA in the germline V gene. This CDR3 comprises 11 residues. The ends were cut back, 4 bases at V and 4 bases at J, with 4 bases in the middle. A note on this clone: The antigen is undetermined.

PCR primers comprised 60 Vbeta and 13 Jbeta primers. Some clones are missing from TCRdb's copy, which holds only in-frame ones; the method was immunoSEQ multiplex PCR. The sample consists of around 99,000 clones, around 76% of them appearing once. Study results and caveats: In presence/absence analyses, roughly uniform sequencing depth across donors was assumed. Among CMV-associated TCR beta chains, most appeared HLA-restricted in a later analysis.

The sequencing sample was made of PBMCs. This TCR was sampled from a young man in good health and CMV-seronegative. V is TRBV7-2 and J is TRBJ2-5; D gene unclear. Here the CDR3 DNA reads TGTGCCAGCAGCTCGAGAGAGACCCAGTACTTC. It translates to CASSSRETQYF.